Below, 13 T cell receptor beta chains from the same sample are listed, as sequenced in a study of shared clonotypes between healthy human individuals. Sequenced by immunoSEQ multiplex PCR; TCRdb stores in-frame clones only, minus some. The sample holds approximately 2.1 million clones, approximately 95% seen once. Sample: naive CD4+ T cells from PBMCs. This sample's subset: CD45RA+ positively selected. These receptors were collected from a man aged 18 to 35 in good health. Some clones in this sample may be carry-over from other donors' samples.

The CDR3 spells CASSENLYPQGLFF. The CDR3 bases are TGTGCCAGCAGTGAGAATTTGTACCCTCAGGGACTGTTTTTT. The chain couples TRBV6-4 to TRBJ1-4; TRBD1 is a possible D gene (5 bases). Trimming removed 3 bases from V and 13 bases from J, with 18 bases in between. This CDR3 contains 14 residues. Germline CDR1 reads MRHNA; CDR2 reads SNTAGT.

The chain links TRBV4-3 to TRBJ2-1, with TRBD2 matching over 9 bases. CDR1 and CDR2 from the germline V gene are LGHNA and YSLEER. The length of the CDR3 is 17 residues. Germline trimming cut 0 bases from V and 6 bases from J; bases unmatched to any gene: 9. The CDR3 region is CASSQESQLAGINEQFF. The CDR3 DNA reads as TGCGCCAGCAGCCAAGAATCGCAGCTAGCGGGAATCAATGAGCAGTTCTTC.

The rearrangement joins TRBV20-1 to TRBJ2-7; TRBD1 is a possible D gene (5 bases). CDR1 and CDR2 (germline): DFQATT, SNEGSKA (reference sequence). The CDR3 loop spans 11 amino acids. V was shortened by 7 bases and J by 5 bases, with 12 bases between the two germline ends. CDR3 DNA: TGCAGTGTCGCTAGGGGTCACGAGCAGTACTTC. Translating gives CSVARGHEQYF.

The V call is TRBV7-2, the J call TRBJ2-7, with 7 positions matching TRBD2. The CDR3 consists of 14 residues. Per the germline V gene, CDR1 is SGHTA and CDR2 is FQGNSA. V lost 3 bases to trimming and J lost 6 bases; unmatched junction nucleotides: 8. CDR3 coding DNA: TGTGCCAGCAGCTTCGGGACTAAGGTGGGCGAGCAGTACTTC. Translated: CASSFGTKVGEQYF. Full variable domain (remainder filled in from reference TRBV7-2 and TRBJ2-7): GAGVSQSPSNKVTEKGKDVELRCDPISGHTALYWYRQSLGQGLEFLIYFQGNSAPDKSGLPSDRFSAERTGGSVSTLTIQRTQQEDSAVYLCASSFGTKVGEQYFGPGTRLTVT.

The rearrangement joins TRBV5-1 to TRBJ2-3; tentative D call: TRBD1 (5 bases). Per germline, CDR1 SGHRS and CDR2 YFSETQ. Between the trimmed V and J ends, which lost 0 bases and 6 bases, there was a span of 17 bases. The CDR3 sequence is 16 residues long. CDR3 protein: CASSLAYRLGADTQYF. The CDR3 nucleotides are TGCGCCAGCAGCTTGGCCTACAGGTTGGGCGCGGATACGCAGTATTTT.

As to this clone: The sample has other DNA sequences that encode this CDR3 too. This chain uses TRBV6-5 with TRBJ2-7; a weak D match, TRBD1 (5 bases). Germline V gene lookup returns CDR1 MNHEY and CDR2 SVGAGI. This CDR3 is 15 amino acids long. The V and J ends lost 0 bases and 0 bases respectively, with 9 bases between them. The CDR3 loop reads CASSYSAGLSYEQYF. The CDR3 DNA reads TGTGCCAGCAGTTACTCCGCAGGGCTCTCCTACGAGCAGTACTTC.

This clone was seen a handful of times. This sample includes further DNA sequences coding for the same CDR3. The rearrangement uses TRBV29-1 and TRBJ2-3; D is unclear. V lost 6 bases and J lost 2, with 9 bases in between. The germline gives CDR1 SQVTM, CDR2 ANQGSEA. The CDR3 spans 12 residues. This chain's CDR3 is CSVVSSTDTQYF. The CDR3 nucleotides are TGCAGCGTCGTCTCATCCACAGATACGCAGTATTTT.

The chain employs TRBV4-1 and TRBJ1-1; 7 nucleotides agree with TRBD1. This CDR3 has 15 residues. Unmatched junction bases numbered 8, after V lost 5 bases and J lost 2 bases. Germline V gene sequence: CDR1 MGHRA, CDR2 YSYEKL. The CDR3 region is CASSTYRGGNTEAFF. The CDR3 DNA sequence: TGCGCCAGCAGCACCTACAGGGGCGGCAACACTGAAGCTTTCTTT.

The J gene is TRBJ2-7, the V gene TRBV15; either TRBD1 or TRBD2 may fit D (6 bases each). CDR3 size: 15 residues. From germline, CDR1 is LNHNV and CDR2 YYDKDF (reference sequence). V dropped 5 bases and J dropped 0 bases, with 14 bases sitting between them. CDR3 protein: CATSREGGNSYEQYF. The CDR3 coding sequence is TGTGCCACCAGCCGTGAAGGGGGGAACTCCTACGAGCAGTACTTC.

This rearrangement joins TRBV2 to TRBJ1-1, with TRBD1 as a possible D gene (5 bases). Trimming pared 5 bases from V and 11 bases from J, leaving 15 bases between. This CDR3 is built from 12 residues. Germline lookup yields CDR1 SNHLY and CDR2 FYNNEI. The CDR3 spells CASSTGTSHAFF. In DNA form, the CDR3 reads TGTGCCAGCAGTACCGGGACTAGTCATGCTTTCTTT.

This chain connects TRBV30 to TRBJ2-2, with TRBD1 identical over 9 bases. V was pared by 0 bases and J by 6 bases, with 2 bases of the junction left unmatched. The CDR3 is 14 amino acids. The germline V gene has CDR1 GTSNPN and CDR2 SVGIG (reference sequence). CDR3 sequence: CAWSVGTGPGELFF. In DNA, the CDR3 is TGTGCCTGGAGTGTGGGGACAGGGCCCGGGGAGCTGTTTTTT.

This chain uses TRBV5-6 with TRBJ2-2; D could derive from TRBD1 or TRBD2 (5 bases each). Germline V gene sequence: CDR1 SGHDT, CDR2 YYEEEE. This CDR3 spans 15 amino acids. The V and J ends lost 2 bases and 0 bases respectively, with 8 bases between them. CDR3 bases: TGTGCCAGCAGCTTCCAGGGAGCGAACACCGGGGAGCTGTTTTTT. Translation gives CASSFQGANTGELFF.

This rearrangement joins TRBV5-1 to TRBJ1-4; D is unclear. Deletions cut 0 bases from V and 3 bases from J, with 9 bases between. Germline V CDR1 and CDR2: SGHRS, YFSETQ. CDR3 length: 15 residues. The CDR3, as DNA: TGCGCCAGCAGCTTGGCGGCTCAGTCTAATGAAAAACTGTTTTTT. Translation gives CASSLAAQSNEKLFF. The full variable domain, completed using reference TRBV5-1 and TRBJ1-4, is KAGVTQTPRYLIKTRGQQVTLSCSPISGHRSVSWYQQTPGQGLQFLFEYFSETQRNKGNFPGRFSGRQFSNSRSEMNVSTLELGDSALYLCASSLAAQSNEKLFFGSGTQLSVL.